Following are 11 T cell receptor beta chains from one sample sequenced in a study of OX40 agonist ivuxolimab in advanced cancers. Library preparation employed the immunoSEQ multiplex PCR assay. TCRdb limited this immuneACCESS table to in-frame rearrangements with V and J called. A share of clones is missing; checked studies link under half to unresolved V genes, and the rest is unexplained. For this sample the table gives some 52,000 clones, of which approximately 87% were detected only once. Clones ranked in the top ten supply around 6.9% of the sample. This specimen was CD4+ or CD8+ T cells sorted from blood, taken in a trial of the OX40 agonist ivuxolimab. The receptor source for this set is an adult with an advanced solid tumor such as melanoma, head and neck, liver or kidney cancer.

V usage is TRBV30 and J usage is TRBJ2-2, with D possibly being TRBD1 (5 bases). Germline values: CDR1 GTSNPN, CDR2 SVGIG (reference sequence). The CDR3 spans 14 residues. V was clipped by 2 bases and J by 3 bases, with 10 bases between them. Here the CDR3 DNA reads TGTGCCTGGAGTCGCAGGGTCGACACCGGGGAGCTGTTTTTT. Its protein product is CAWSRRVDTGELFF.

The chain links TRBV19 to TRBJ1-6; maybe TRBD1 (6 bases). This CDR3 is built from 16 residues. Germline V gives CDR1 LNHDA, CDR2 SQIVND (reference sequence). Trimming shortened V by 4 bases and J by 5 bases, and 15 bases separated the two germline ends. The CDR3 loop is CASSTGGAGNNSPLHF. The CDR3 nucleotides read TGTGCCAGTAGTACCGGGGGCGCCGGCAATAATTCACCCCTCCACTTT. The entire variable domain, with the rest obtained from reference TRBV19 and TRBJ1-6, is as follows: DGGITQSPKYLFRKEGQNVTLSCEQNLNHDAMYWYRQDPGQGLRLIYYSQIVNDFQKGDIAEGYSVSREKKESFPLTVTSAQKNPTAFYLCASSTGGAGNNSPLHFGNGTRLTVT.

This rearrangement joins TRBV18 to TRBJ1-2, with 8 bases matching TRBD1. This CDR3 contains 16 residues. Germline trimming cut 4 bases from V and 4 bases from J; bases unmatched to any gene: 11. Germline CDR1 reads KGHSH; CDR2 reads LQKENI. The CDR3 coding sequence is TGTGCCAGCTCACTCCCGCTGGCAGGGGGCTTCTATGGCTACACCTTC. This encodes CASSLPLAGGFYGYTF.

The rearrangement joins TRBV9 to TRBJ1-6, with no clear D. Germline CDR1 SGDLS, CDR2 YYNGEE. The V end lost 3 bases, the J end lost 13 bases, and 14 bases lay between the germline ends. This CDR3 is built from 13 residues. The CDR3 DNA is TGTGCCAGCAGCGAATCGACACCCTCGCCCCTCCACTTT. Its protein product is CASSESTPSPLHF.

The chain links TRBV12-5 to TRBJ2-7, with no clear D. Trimming shortened V by 1 base and J by 1 base, and 8 bases separated the two germline ends. CDR1 is LGHNT and CDR2 is FRNRAP in the germline V gene. The CDR3 is 14 amino acids. The chain's CDR3 is CASGLGSPSYEQYF. The CDR3 DNA sequence: TGTGCTAGTGGTTTGGGGTCACCTTCCTACGAGCAGTACTTC.

The chain carries TRBV14 and TRBJ2-3; 8 bases map to TRBD1. V shed 4 bases and J 0 bases; nucleotides not matched to a gene: 9. CDR3 length: 17 residues. Germline assignment: CDR1 SGHDN and CDR2 FVKESK. CDR3: CASSPGQGRFSTDTQYF. The CDR3 nucleotides are TGTGCCAGCAGCCCTGGACAGGGAAGGTTTAGCACAGATACGCAGTATTTT.

This chain joins TRBV7-6 and TRBJ2-1, with D maybe TRBD1 (6 bases). V shed 5 bases and J shed 9 bases, with 23 bases lying between them. The germline V gene has CDR1 SGHVS and CDR2 FNYEAQ. The CDR3 is made up of 16 amino acids. The CDR3 region is CASSPSPGTYVSEQFF. The CDR3 bases are TGTGCCAGCAGCCCAAGCCCCGGGACATACGTTAGTGAGCAGTTCTTC.

The gene calls are TRBV6-6 and TRBJ1-2; D not certain. Germline assignment: CDR1 MNHNY and CDR2 SVGAGI (reference sequence). This CDR3 comprises 15 residues. The germline V and J ends were trimmed by 7 bases and 3 bases, with 18 bases remaining between them. CDR3 region: CASIGSRAPHYGYTF. CDR3 DNA: TGTGCCAGCATCGGTTCCAGAGCCCCTCACTATGGCTACACCTTC.

J is TRBJ1-1 and V is TRBV27; perhaps TRBD1 as D (5 bases). CDR1 is MNHEY and CDR2 is SMNVEV in the germline V gene (reference sequence). The CDR3 is 14 amino acids. V was cut by 7 bases and J by 6 bases, with 18 bases left in between. This chain's CDR3 is CASKKAGVGSEAFF. CDR3 DNA sequence: TGTGCCAGCAAAAAAGCGGGGGTGGGGTCTGAAGCTTTCTTT.

This clone came up once. The rearrangement joins TRBV18 to TRBJ2-6, with D uncertain. V gave up 2 bases and J gave up 1 base, with 6 bases separating them. The CDR3 sequence is 15 residues long. Germline V gives CDR1 KGHSH, CDR2 LQKENI. The CDR3 DNA reads as TGTGCCAGCTCACCATCGTCGTCTGGGGCCAACGTCCTGACTTTC. Protein sequence: CASSPSSSGANVLTF. Complete variable domain (other parts from reference TRBV18 and TRBJ2-6): NAGVMQNPRHLVRRRGQEARLRCSPMKGHSHVYWYRQLPEEGLKFMVYLQKENIIDESGMPKERFSAEFPKEGPSILRIQQVVRGDSAAYFCASSPSSSGANVLTFGAGSRLTVL.

CDR3 DNA sequence: TGTGCCAGTAGTATAGTTTGGGACAGGGGGCGCGGTCAGCCCCAGCATTTT. Translation: CASSIVWDRGRGQPQHF. The chain employs TRBV19 and TRBJ1-5; 12 bases agree with TRBD1. CDR1 LNHDA and CDR2 SQIVND come from the germline V gene (reference sequence). Losses at the gene ends were 1 base for V and 6 bases for J; bases not matched to a gene: 7. This CDR3 spans 17 amino acids.